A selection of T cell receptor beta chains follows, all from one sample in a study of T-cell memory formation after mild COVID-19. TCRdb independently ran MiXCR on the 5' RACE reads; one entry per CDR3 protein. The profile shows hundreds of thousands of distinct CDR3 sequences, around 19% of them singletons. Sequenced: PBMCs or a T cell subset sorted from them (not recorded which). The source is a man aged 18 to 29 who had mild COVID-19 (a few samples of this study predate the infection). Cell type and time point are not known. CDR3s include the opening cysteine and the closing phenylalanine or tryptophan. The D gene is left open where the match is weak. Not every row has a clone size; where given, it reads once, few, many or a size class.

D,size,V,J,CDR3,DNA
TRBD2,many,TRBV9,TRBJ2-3,CASSVEASGGADTQYF,TGTGCCAGCAGCGTAGAGGCTAGCGGGGGTGCAGATACGCAGTATTTT
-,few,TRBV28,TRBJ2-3,CASSLGARSTDTQYF,TGTGCCAGCAGTTTAGGGGCCCGGAGCACAGATACGCAGTATTTT
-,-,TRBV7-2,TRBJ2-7,CASSLDQGPYEQYF,TGTGCCAGCAGCTTAGATCAGGGGCCCTACGAGCAGTACTTC
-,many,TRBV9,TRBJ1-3,CASSPTGRENTIYF,TGTGCCAGCAGCCCCACAGGGAGGGAAAACACCATATATTTT
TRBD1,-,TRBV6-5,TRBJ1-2,CASSRRAGGYNHGYTF,TGTGCCAGCAGCCGCCGCGCAGGGGGCTATAATCATGGCTACACCTTC
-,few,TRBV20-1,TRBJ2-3,CSAPDRTDTQYF,TGCAGTGCCCCGGACCGGACAGATACGCAGTATTTT
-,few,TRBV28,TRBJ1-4,CASSLWGGADNEKLFF,TGTGCCAGCAGTTTATGGGGGGGCGCTGATAATGAAAAACTGTTTTTT
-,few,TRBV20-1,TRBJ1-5,CSARVTGTAIQPQHF,TGCAGTGCTAGAGTTACCGGGACGGCTATCCAGCCCCAGCATTTT
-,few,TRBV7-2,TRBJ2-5,CASSKQTGGETQYF,TGTGCCAGCAGCAAACAGACAGGCGGGGAGACCCAGTACTTC
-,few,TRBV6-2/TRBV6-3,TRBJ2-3,CASRTGVSGTDTQYF,TGTGCCAGCAGGACGGGGGTTTCTGGCACAGATACGCAGTATTTT
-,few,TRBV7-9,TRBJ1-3,CASSSQDSSGNTIYF,TGTGCCAGCAGCTCCCAGGACAGCTCTGGAAACACCATATATTTT
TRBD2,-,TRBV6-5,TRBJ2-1,CASSLSGGFNEQFF,TGTGCCAGCAGTTTATCGGGGGGGTTTAATGAGCAGTTCTTC
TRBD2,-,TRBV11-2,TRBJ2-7,CASSLDREGEQYF,TGTGCCAGCAGCTTAGACAGGGAGGGAGAGCAGTACTTC
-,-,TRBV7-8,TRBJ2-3,CASSFGGDSSTQYF,TGTGCCAGCAGCTTCGGGGGTGACTCAAGTACGCAGTATTTT
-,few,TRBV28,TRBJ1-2,CASSLTVDYGYTF,TGTGCCAGCAGTTTGACAGTAGACTATGGCTACACCTTC
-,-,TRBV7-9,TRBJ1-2,CASSSRSHGYTF,TGTGCCAGCAGCTCCCGTTCTCATGGCTACACCTTC
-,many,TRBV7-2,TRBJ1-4,CASSRAINEKLFF,TGTGCCAGCAGCAGGGCTATCAATGAAAAACTGTTTTTT
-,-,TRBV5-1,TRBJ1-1,CASSYGEPNTEAFF,TGCGCCAGCAGTTATGGGGAGCCGAACACTGAAGCTTTCTTT
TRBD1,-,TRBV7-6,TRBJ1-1,CASSAQGARTEAFF,TGTGCCAGCAGCGCACAGGGGGCGCGGACTGAAGCTTTCTTT
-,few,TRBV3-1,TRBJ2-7,CASSQAGGNYEQYF,TGTGCCAGCAGCCAAGCGGGGGGCAACTACGAGCAGTACTTC
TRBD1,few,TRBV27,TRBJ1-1,CARARGLSSRSTEAFF,TGTGCCAGAGCAAGGGGGCTTTCGTCTAGGAGCACTGAAGCTTTCTTT
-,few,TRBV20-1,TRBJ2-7,CSARRGPGEQYF,TGCAGTGCTAGGAGAGGTCCGGGAGAGCAGTACTTC
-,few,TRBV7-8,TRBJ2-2,CASSLSGGQGPGELFF,TGTGCCAGCAGCTTGTCTGGAGGTCAGGGGCCCGGGGAGCTGTTTTTT
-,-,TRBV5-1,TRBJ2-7,CASSPFLAEEDEQYF,TGCGCCAGCAGCCCATTTTTAGCCGAGGAGGACGAGCAGTACTTC
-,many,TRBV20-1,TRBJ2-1,CSAIGESSYNEQFF,TGCAGTGCTATCGGGGAGAGCTCCTACAATGAGCAGTTCTTC
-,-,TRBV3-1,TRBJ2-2,CASSHGPGAGGELFF,TGTGCCAGCAGCCACGGACCGGGAGCTGGCGGGGAGCTGTTTTTT
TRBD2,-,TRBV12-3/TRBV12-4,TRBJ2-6,CASSRGTTGANVLTF,TGTGCCAGCAGTCGGGGGACTACTGGGGCCAACGTCCTGACTTTC
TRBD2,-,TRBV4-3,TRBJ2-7,CASSQDLAGAYEQYF,TGCGCCAGCAGCCAAGATCTAGCGGGGGCCTACGAGCAGTACTTC
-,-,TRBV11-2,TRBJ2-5,CASSLTGWETQYF,TGTGCCAGCAGCTTAACAGGGTGGGAGACCCAGTACTTC
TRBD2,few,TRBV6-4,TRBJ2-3,CASSRRPSGGLNTQYF,TGTGCCAGCAGTCGGCGGCCTAGCGGGGGGTTAAATACGCAGTATTTT
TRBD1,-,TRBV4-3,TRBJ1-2,CASSPTGQFYGYTF,TGCGCCAGCAGCCCTACGGGACAGTTTTATGGCTACACCTTC
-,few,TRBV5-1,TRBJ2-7,CASSLVAGLNHEQYF,TGCGCCAGCAGCTTGGTGGCGGGATTAAACCACGAGCAGTACTTC
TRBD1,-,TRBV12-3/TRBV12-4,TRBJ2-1,CASSLSGTGDLGNEQFF,TGTGCCAGCAGTTTATCAGGGACAGGGGATTTGGGTAATGAGCAGTTCTTC
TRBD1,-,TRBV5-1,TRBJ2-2,CASSWGTGSTGELFF,TGCGCCAGCAGCTGGGGGACAGGGTCCACCGGGGAGCTGTTTTTT
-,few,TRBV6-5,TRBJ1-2,CASRGTNGYTF,TGTGCCAGCAGAGGGACAAATGGCTACACCTTC
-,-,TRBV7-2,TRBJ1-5,CASSLWGADNQPQHF,TGTGCCAGCAGCTTATGGGGGGCAGACAATCAGCCCCAGCATTTT
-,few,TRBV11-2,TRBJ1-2,CASSLLPGVYGYTF,TGTGCCAGCAGCTTATTACCAGGTGTCTATGGCTACACCTTC
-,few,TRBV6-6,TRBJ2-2,CASSYEGTTGELFF,TGTGCCAGCAGTTACGAGGGGACCACCGGGGAGCTGTTTTTT
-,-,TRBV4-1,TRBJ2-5,CASSQGPGTRKTQYF,TGCGCCAGCAGCCAAGGTCCGGGGACCCGAAAGACCCAGTACTTC
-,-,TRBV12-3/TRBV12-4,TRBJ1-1,CASSSQEYTEAFF,TGTGCCAGCAGTTCACAGGAGTACACTGAAGCTTTCTTT
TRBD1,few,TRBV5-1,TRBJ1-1,CASSLRTGTGTEAFF,TGCGCCAGCAGCTTACGGACAGGCACGGGCACTGAAGCTTTCTTT
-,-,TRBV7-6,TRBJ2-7,CASSSKGQRGYEQYF,TGTGCCAGCAGCTCTAAGGGTCAGAGAGGCTACGAGCAGTACTTC
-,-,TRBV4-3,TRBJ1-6,CASSQGGRGRDGSPLHF,TGCGCCAGCAGCCAAGGAGGGCGGGGCAGGGACGGATCACCCCTCCACTTT
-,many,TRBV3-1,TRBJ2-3,CASSQGDTQYF,TGTGCCAGCAGTCAGGGCGATACGCAGTATTTT
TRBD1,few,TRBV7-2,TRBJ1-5,CASSEGQNQPQHF,TGTGCCAGCAGCGAGGGACAGAATCAGCCCCAGCATTTT
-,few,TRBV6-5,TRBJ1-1,CASSPRWAEAFF,TGTGCCAGCAGTCCGAGGTGGGCTGAAGCTTTCTTT
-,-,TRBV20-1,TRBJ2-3,CSPPQADTQYF,TGCAGTCCGCCCCAGGCAGATACGCAGTATTTT
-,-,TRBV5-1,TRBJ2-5,CASSVGSMGAKETQYF,TGCGCCAGCAGCGTTGGGTCGATGGGGGCTAAAGAGACCCAGTACTTC
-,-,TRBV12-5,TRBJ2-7,CASGLQSSYEQYF,TGTGCTAGTGGTCTACAGAGCTCCTACGAGCAGTACTTC
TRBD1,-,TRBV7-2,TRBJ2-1,CASSPQGAVEQFF,TGTGCCAGCAGCCCACAGGGGGCGGTTGAGCAGTTCTTC
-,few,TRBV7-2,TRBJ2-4,CASSLASQAAKNIQYF,TGTGCCAGCAGCTTAGCGAGCCAGGCAGCCAAAAACATTCAGTACTTC
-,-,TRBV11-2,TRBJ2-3,CASAESDTQYF,TGTGCCAGCGCGGAGTCAGATACGCAGTATTTT
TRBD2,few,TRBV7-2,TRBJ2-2,CASSGTSSWGGELFF,TGTGCCAGCTCGGGGACTAGCTCTTGGGGCGGGGAGCTGTTTTTT